This TCR beta chain was captured in a study of blood T cell repertoires in COVID-19. CDR3 length equals 14 residues. The junction had 7 bases not matched to a gene; V was cut back by 9 bases and J by 3 bases. CDR1 and CDR2 from the germline V gene are LNHDA and SQIVND (reference sequence). The method was immunoSEQ multiplex PCR; TCRdb's version includes in-frame clones alone and lacks a portion of them. The table records roughly 100,000 clones, over 70% of them present only once. This clone appeared a single time. Sequencing input: peripheral blood. The sequence came from a human donor with acute or convalescent COVID-19. The donor label of this sample is uncertain. This sequence joins TRBV19 and TRBJ1-5; the match to TRBD1 covers 8 bases. The CDR3 nucleotides read TGTGCCAGCAACCGGGACAGGCTCAATCAGCCCCAGCATTTT. Protein sequence: CASNRDRLNQPQHF.